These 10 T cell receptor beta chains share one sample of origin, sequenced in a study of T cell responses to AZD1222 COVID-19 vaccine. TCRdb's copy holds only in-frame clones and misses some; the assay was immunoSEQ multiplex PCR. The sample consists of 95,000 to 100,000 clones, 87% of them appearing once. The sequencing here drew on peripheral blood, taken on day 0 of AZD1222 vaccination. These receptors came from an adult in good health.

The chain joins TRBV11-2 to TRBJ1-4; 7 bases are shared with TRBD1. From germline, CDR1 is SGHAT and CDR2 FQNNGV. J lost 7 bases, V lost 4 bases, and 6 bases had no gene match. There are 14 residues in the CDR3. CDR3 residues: CASSWGQTPEKLFF. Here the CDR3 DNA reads TGTGCCAGCAGCTGGGGACAGACCCCTGAAAAACTGTTTTTT. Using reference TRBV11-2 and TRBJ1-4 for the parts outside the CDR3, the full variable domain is EAGVAQSPRYKIIEKRQSVAFWCNPISGHATLYWYQQILGQGPKLLIQFQNNGVVDDSQLPKDRFSAERLKGVDSTLKIQPAKLEDSAVYLCASSWGQTPEKLFFGSGTQLSVL.

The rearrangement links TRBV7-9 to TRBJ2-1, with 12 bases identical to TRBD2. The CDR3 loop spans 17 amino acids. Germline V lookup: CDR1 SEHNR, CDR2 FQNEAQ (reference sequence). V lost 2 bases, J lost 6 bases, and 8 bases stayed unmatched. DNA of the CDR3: TGTGCCAGCAGCTTATTGACTAGCGGGAGTGGCTTCAATGAGCAGTTCTTC. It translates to CASSLLTSGSGFNEQFF.

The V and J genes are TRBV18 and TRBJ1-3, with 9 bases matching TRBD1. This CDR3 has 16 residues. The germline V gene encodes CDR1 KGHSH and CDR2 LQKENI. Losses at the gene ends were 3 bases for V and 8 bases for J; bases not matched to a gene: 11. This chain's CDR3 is CASSPKLGTGKDTIYF. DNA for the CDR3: TGTGCCAGCTCACCGAAGTTGGGGACAGGGAAGGACACCATATATTTT.

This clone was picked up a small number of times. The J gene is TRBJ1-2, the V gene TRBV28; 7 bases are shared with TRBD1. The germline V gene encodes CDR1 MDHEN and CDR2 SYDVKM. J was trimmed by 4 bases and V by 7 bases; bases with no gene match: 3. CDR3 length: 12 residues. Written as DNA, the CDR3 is TGTGCCAGCAATACAGGGGCCTATGGCTACACCTTC. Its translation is CASNTGAYGYTF.

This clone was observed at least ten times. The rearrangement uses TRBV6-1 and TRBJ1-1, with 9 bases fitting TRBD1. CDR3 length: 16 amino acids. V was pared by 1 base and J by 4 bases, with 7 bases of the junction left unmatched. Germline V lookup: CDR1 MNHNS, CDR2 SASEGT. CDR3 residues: CASSEDTGGLGTEAFF. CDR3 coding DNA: TGTGCCAGCAGTGAAGACACAGGGGGCCTGGGCACTGAAGCTTTCTTT.

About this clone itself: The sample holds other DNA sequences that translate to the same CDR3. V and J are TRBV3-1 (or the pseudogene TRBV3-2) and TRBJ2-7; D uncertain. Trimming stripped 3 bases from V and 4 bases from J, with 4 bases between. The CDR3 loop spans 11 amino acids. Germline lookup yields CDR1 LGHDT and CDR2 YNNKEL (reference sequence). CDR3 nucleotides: TGTGCCAGCAGCCAGGTTTACGAGCAGTACTTC. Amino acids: CASSQVYEQYF.

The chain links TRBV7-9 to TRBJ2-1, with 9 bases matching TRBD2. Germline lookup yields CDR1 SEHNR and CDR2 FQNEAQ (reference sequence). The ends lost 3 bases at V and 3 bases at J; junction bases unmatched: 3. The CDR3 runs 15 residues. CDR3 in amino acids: CASSLTSGYYNEQFF. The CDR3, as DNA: TGTGCCAGCAGCTTGACTAGCGGATACTACAATGAGCAGTTCTTC. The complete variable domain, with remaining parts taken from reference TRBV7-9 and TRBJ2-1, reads DTGVSQNPRHKITKRGQNVTFRCDPISEHNRLYWYRQTLGQGPEFLTYFQNEAQLEKSRLLSDRFSAERPKGSFSTLEIQRTEQGDSAMYLCASSLTSGYYNEQFFGPGTRLTVL.

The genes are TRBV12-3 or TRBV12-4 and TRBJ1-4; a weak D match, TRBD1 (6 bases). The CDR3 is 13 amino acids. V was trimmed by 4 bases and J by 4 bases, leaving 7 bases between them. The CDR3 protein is CASSSGVNEKLFF. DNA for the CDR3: TGTGCCAGCAGTTCAGGGGTTAATGAAAAACTGTTTTTT.

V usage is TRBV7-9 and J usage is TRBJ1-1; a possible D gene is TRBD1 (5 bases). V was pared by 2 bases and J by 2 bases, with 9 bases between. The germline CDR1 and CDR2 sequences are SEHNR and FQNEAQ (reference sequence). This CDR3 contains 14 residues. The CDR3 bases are TGTGCCAGCAGCTTAAAGGACATTAACACTGAAGCTTTCTTT. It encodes CASSLKDINTEAFF.

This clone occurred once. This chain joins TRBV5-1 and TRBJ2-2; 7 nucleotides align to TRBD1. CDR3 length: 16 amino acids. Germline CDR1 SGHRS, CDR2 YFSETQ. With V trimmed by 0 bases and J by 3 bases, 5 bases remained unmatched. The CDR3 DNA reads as TGCGCCAGCAGCTTGGCCGGGACAGCTGACACCGGGGAGCTGTTTTTT. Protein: CASSLAGTADTGELFF.